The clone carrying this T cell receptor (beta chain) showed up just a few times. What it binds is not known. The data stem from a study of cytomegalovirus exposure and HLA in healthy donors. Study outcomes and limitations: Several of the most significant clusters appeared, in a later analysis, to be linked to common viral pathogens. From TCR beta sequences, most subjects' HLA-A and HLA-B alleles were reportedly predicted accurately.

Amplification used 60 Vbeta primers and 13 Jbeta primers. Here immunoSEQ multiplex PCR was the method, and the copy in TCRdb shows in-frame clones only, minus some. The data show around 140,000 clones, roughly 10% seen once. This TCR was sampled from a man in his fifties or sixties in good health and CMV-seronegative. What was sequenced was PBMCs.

The CDR3 spells CASSEGRGPTGEQYF. The DNA of the CDR3 is TGTGCCAGCAGTGAAGGAAGGGGGCCTACGGGAGAGCAGTACTTC. This chain connects TRBV2 to TRBJ2-7, with 7 nucleotides matching TRBD1. This CDR3 is 15 amino acids long. Germline V gene data show CDR1 as SNHLY and CDR2 as FYNNEI. V lost 1 base to trimming and J lost 7 bases; unmatched junction nucleotides: 10. Full variable domain (missing parts from reference TRBV2 and TRBJ2-7): EPEVTQTPSHQVTQMGQEVILRCVPISNHLYFYWYRQILGQKVEFLVSFYNNEISEKSEIFDDQFSVERPDGSNFTLKIRSTKLEDSAMYFCASSEGRGPTGEQYFGPGTRLTVT.